This is a list of T cell receptor beta chains from one sample in a study of blood T cell repertoires in COVID-19. Data came from immunoSEQ multiplex PCR; TCRdb stores just in-frame clones and leaves some out. Of around 440,000 clones in the sample, about 91% were seen once. The source material was peripheral blood. The receptor set was obtained from a woman aged 45 to 65 with COVID-19, enrolled during active disease. Each CDR3 is given with its conserved first and last residue. The D gene is left open where the match is weak. Clone sizes are given selectively: once, few, many, or a class where the clone is expanded.

V gene,clone size,J gene,D gene,CDR3 DNA,CDR3 protein
TRBV5-1,-,TRBJ2-1,TRBD2,TGCGCCAGCAGATTAACTAGCGGGGACTACAATGAGCAGTTCTTC,CASRLTSGDYNEQFF
TRBV2,-,TRBJ1-2,-,TGTGCCAGCAGTGAAGAGGGGAAAATGGGCTACACCTTC,CASSEEGKMGYTF
TRBV5-4,-,TRBJ1-6,-,TGTGCCAGCAGCTTGGGCCTACCTAATTCACCCCTCCACTTT,CASSLGLPNSPLHF
TRBV5-6,-,TRBJ1-2,TRBD1,TGTGCCAGCAGCACCTACGGGATACAGGGGTCCCGCACCTTC,CASSTYGIQGSRTF
TRBV5-4,-,TRBJ2-1,TRBD1,TGTGCCAGCAGCCTACCACAGGGGTTAAGTGAGCAGTTCTTC,CASSLPQGLSEQFF
TRBV5-6,-,TRBJ2-2,TRBD1,TGTGCCAGCAGCTCCGCAGGGGGCAACACCGGGGAGCTGTTTTTT,CASSSAGGNTGELFF
TRBV6-5,-,TRBJ2-7,-,TGTGCCAGCAGGATCTCGCGTGAGCAGTACTTC,CASRISREQYF
TRBV6-5,-,TRBJ1-5,-,TGTGCCAGCAGTTACGGGGGGGTCAATCAGCCCCAGCATTTT,CASSYGGVNQPQHF
TRBV5-1,-,TRBJ2-7,-,TGCGCCAGCAGCTTGCCGATTGATTCGAGGGGGGAGCAGTACTTC,CASSLPIDSRGEQYF
TRBV7-2,-,TRBJ2-3,TRBD2,TGTGCCAGCAGCTTAAGACTAGCGGGGGGGCCCGCAGATACGCAGTATTTT,CASSLRLAGGPADTQYF
TRBV24-1,-,TRBJ2-1,-,TGTGCCACCAGTGATTTCTACTACAATGAGCAGTTCTTC,CATSDFYYNEQFF
TRBV28,-,TRBJ2-7,-,TGTGCCAGCAGCCCCCCCCAGGAATACGAGCAGTACTTC,CASSPPQEYEQYF
TRBV11-2,-,TRBJ2-1,-,TGTGCCAGCAGCCGCCCTCGCGGGGCCAATGAGCAGTTCTTC,CASSRPRGANEQFF
TRBV2,-,TRBJ2-1,TRBD1,TGTGCCAGCAGAGAGATGGGACAGTCCAATGAGCAGTTCTTC,CASREMGQSNEQFF
TRBV6-5,-,TRBJ1-1,-,TGTGCCAGCAAGTGGCAGGATAACACTGAAGCTTTCTTT,CASKWQDNTEAFF
TRBV4-1,-,TRBJ1-3,-,TGCGCCAGCAGCCCGGGACGGGGGGGAGTTCTTGGAAACACCATATATTTT,CASSPGRGGVLGNTIYF
TRBV11-1,-,TRBJ2-7,TRBD1,TGTGCCAGCAGCTTAGCCGGGACAGTCCCCTCCTACGAGCAGTACTTC,CASSLAGTVPSYEQYF
TRBV7-3,-,TRBJ2-5,TRBD2,TGTGCCAGCAGCTTAGGACTAGCGGGTGCGAGTGGGGAGACCCAGTACTTC,CASSLGLAGASGETQYF
TRBV4-1,-,TRBJ2-7,-,TGCGCCAGCAGCCAGCCCGGGGTCCCCTACGAGCAGTACTTC,CASSQPGVPYEQYF
TRBV19,few,TRBJ1-5,-,TGTGCCAGTAGTATCAGGGATAGCAATCAGCCCCAGCATTTT,CASSIRDSNQPQHF